The T cell receptor beta chain under discussion was sequenced for a study of OX40 agonist ivuxolimab in advanced cancers. Study-level background: Dose-escalation patients suffered from hepatocellular carcinoma, melanoma, renal cell or head and neck cancer. Overall study results and limits: The study found that CD8+ T cells averaged more expanded clones than CD4+.

On this clone: Antigen specificity is unknown.

Clones were read by immunoSEQ multiplex PCR, and TCRdb kept only the in-frame ones, dropping some. Altogether nearly 80,000 clones are present, about 84% being singletons, with the ten largest covering 0.4% to 0.5%. V lost 4 bases, J lost 8 bases, and 9 bases lay in between. The CDR3 is 12 residues long. The germline gives CDR1 MNHEY, CDR2 SVGAGI. The chain couples TRBV6-5 to TRBJ2-4; D not certain. The input for sequencing was CD4+ or CD8+ T cells sorted from blood, taken in a trial of the OX40 agonist ivuxolimab. This clonotype was obtained from an adult with an advanced solid tumor such as melanoma, head and neck, liver or kidney cancer. The CDR3 region has the DNA TGTGCCAGCAGTTCAGAGGTGCACATTCAGTACTTC. Its translation: CASSSEVHIQYF.